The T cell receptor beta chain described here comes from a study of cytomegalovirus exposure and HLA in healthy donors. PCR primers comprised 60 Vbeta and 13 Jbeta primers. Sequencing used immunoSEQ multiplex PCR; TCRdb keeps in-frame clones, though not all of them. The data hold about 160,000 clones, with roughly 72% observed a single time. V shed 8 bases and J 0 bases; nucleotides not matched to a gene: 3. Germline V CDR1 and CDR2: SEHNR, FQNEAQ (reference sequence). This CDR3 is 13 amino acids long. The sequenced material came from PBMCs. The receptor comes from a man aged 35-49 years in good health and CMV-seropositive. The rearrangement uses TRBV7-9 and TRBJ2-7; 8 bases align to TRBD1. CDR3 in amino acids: CASGGQDSYEQYF. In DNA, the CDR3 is TGTGCCAGCGGGGGACAGGACTCCTACGAGCAGTACTTC.